This paragraph reports one TCR beta chain. The data derive from a study of T cells expressing NK-cell markers. TCRdb reprocessed the 5' RACE reads and reports one entry per CDR3 protein, with no DNA. This listing includes 550,000 or so distinct CDR3 sequences. Germline lookup yields CDR1 SGHTA and CDR2 FQGTGA. The CDR3 loop spans 14 amino acids. The material sequenced was blood T cells: a sorted CD56 or NKG2C T cell subset, CD4+ or CD8+ T cells, or bulk PBMC T cells (not recorded which). The TCR comes from a man between 18 and 29 years old in good health. The rearrangement joins TRBV7-3 to TRBJ2-3. The CDR3 region is CASSLTRAEDTQYF.